The source of this T cell receptor (beta chain) is a study of OX40 agonist ivuxolimab in advanced cancers. The wider study: Ivuxolimab, which patients received intravenously every 2 weeks, was dosed at 0.01 to 10 mg/kg. Dose-escalation cases comprised hepatocellular carcinoma, melanoma, renal cell or head and neck cancer.

General study results and limits: Some of the lowest clonal expansion was seen in partial responders at 0.1-3.0 mg/kg.

This clone has only one observation. Its antigen is unidentified. V dropped 3 bases and J dropped 1 base, with 6 bases sitting between them. The CDR3 is made up of 13 amino acids. The germline CDR1 and CDR2 sequences are SEHNR and FQNEAQ (reference sequence). Data came from immunoSEQ multiplex PCR; TCRdb stores just in-frame clones and leaves some out. This table has around 69,000 clones, 70% to 90% appearing once. The gene calls are TRBV7-9 and TRBJ1-1; D is uncertain. This receptor was identified in an adult with an advanced solid tumor such as melanoma, head and neck, liver or kidney cancer. The sample was CD4+ or CD8+ T cells sorted from blood, taken in a trial of the OX40 agonist ivuxolimab. The CDR3 sequence is CASSFAWNTEAFF. The CDR3, as DNA: TGTGCCAGCAGCTTCGCGTGGAACACTGAAGCTTTCTTT.